This T cell receptor (beta chain) came from a study of tumor and adjacent non-tumor tissue in lung cancer. Study details: Some 3.9 million productive TCRbeta reads were obtained per sample on average. Study-wide points: Top 100 clones took a larger repertoire share in normal lung. TCR diversity was significantly greater in tumor than normal lung tissue.

A modified ARM-PCR protocol with three rounds of nested PCR amplified TCRbeta. TCRdb passed the multiplex PCR reads through MiXCR, listing each CDR3 protein once. The data show fewer than 120,000 distinct CDR3 sequences, approximately 84% seen once. RNA was extracted from bulk tissue without any cell sorting. Newly diagnosed lung cancer patients had thoracic surgery in China, August–late 2014, without prior chemotherapy. Details on this clonotype: Its antigen is not known. Its ends do not fully match the called genes, so a read error is possible.

Germline V gene sequence: CDR1 MNHEY, CDR2 SVGAGI. CDR3 length: 18 residues. Sequenced: lung tumor tissue. This clonotype originated in a man aged 65-85 years with non-small cell lung cancer. The chain uses TRBV6-5 and TRBJ2-7, with 11 positions matching TRBD1. DNA for the CDR3: TGTGCCAGCAGTTACATGAGTATAGGACAGGGGGCGATCTACGACCAGTACTTC. Residues: CASSYMSIGQGAIYDQYF.